Presented here are 23 T cell receptor beta chains from one specimen sequenced in a study of beta chain features in type 1 diabetes. Sequenced material consisted of expressed TCRB transcripts (all of the isolated RNA was reverse transcribed). The repertoire was sequenced with immunoSEQ multiplex PCR; TCRdb's copy has only in-frame clones and lacks some. The sample lists hundreds of thousands of clones, roughly 16% occurring once. Specimen: naive CD4+ T cells from blood. These receptor sequences come from a man in his late teens or twenties in good health.

The chain combines TRBV5-1 with TRBJ1-1; D gene uncertain. CDR3 length equals 16 residues. Looked up from germline, CDR1 is SGHRS and CDR2 is YFSETQ. V lost 0 bases and J 0 bases, leaving 12 bases between the germline ends. The CDR3: CASSLERTVLNTEAFF. The DNA of the CDR3 is TGCGCCAGCAGCTTGGAAAGGACCGTTTTGAACACTGAAGCTTTCTTT.

The genes are TRBV14 and TRBJ2-3, with D possibly being TRBD1 (6 bases). Looked up from germline, CDR1 is SGHDN and CDR2 is FVKESK. The CDR3 consists of 15 residues. The ends were cut back, 4 bases at V and 6 bases at J, with 17 bases in the middle. The CDR3 region is CASSPQTRGKDTQYF. The CDR3 DNA is TGTGCCAGCAGCCCCCAAACCAGGGGAAAGGATACGCAGTATTTT.

The chain recombines TRBV11-2 with TRBJ1-1; 7 positions agree with TRBD1. The length of the CDR3 is 14 residues. Germline loops: CDR1 SGHAT, CDR2 FQNNGV. Trimming removed 4 bases from V and 8 bases from J; junction bases left unmatched: 10. CDR3 nucleotide sequence: TGTGCCAGCAGCTCAGCAATACGGGACAGCGAAGCTTTCTTT. This gives the protein CASSSAIRDSEAFF.

The rearrangement joins TRBV15 to TRBJ1-1; TRBD1 is a possible D gene (6 bases). Trimming stripped 5 bases from V and 2 bases from J, with 12 bases between. The CDR3 is made up of 14 amino acids. Germline loops: CDR1 LNHNV, CDR2 YYDKDF (reference sequence). The CDR3 region has the DNA TGTGCCACCAGCTCCCTGACAGGTAACACTGAAGCTTTCTTT. The encoded protein is CATSSLTGNTEAFF.

The chain has TRBV29-1 and TRBJ2-3; D uncertain. V was pared by 6 bases and J by 3 bases, with 7 bases between. Germline CDR1 reads SQVTM; CDR2 reads ANQGSEA. The CDR3 loop spans 11 amino acids. As DNA, the CDR3 is TGCAGCGTCAACCCAACAGATACGCAGTATTTT. Translating it yields CSVNPTDTQYF.

This clone came up a few times. The gene calls are TRBV7-9 and TRBJ1-4; D gene ambiguous. The CDR3 loop spans 15 amino acids. Deletions cut 7 bases from V and 7 bases from J, with 19 bases between. Germline V gene sequence: CDR1 SEHNR, CDR2 FQNEAQ (reference sequence). The CDR3 DNA reads as TGTGCCAGCATCACGACCGAGGCTTCTGGTGAAAAACTGTTTTTT. Translated, it gives CASITTEASGEKLFF.

The chain couples TRBV5-1 to TRBJ1-3, with D uncertain. This CDR3 contains 17 residues. Germline CDR1 reads SGHRS; CDR2 reads YFSETQ. V dropped 0 bases and J dropped 0 bases, with 13 bases sitting between them. The CDR3 bases are TGCGCCAGCAGCTTGGTAGGTCAACAGCTCTCTGGAAACACCATATATTTT. It specifies CASSLVGQQLSGNTIYF.

On this clone itself: Other nucleotide sequences in the sample specify the same CDR3. In DNA form, the CDR3 reads TGTGCCAGCAGCTTCCGGGGGAACACTGAAGCTTTCTTT. Translation gives CASSFRGNTEAFF. V usage is TRBV7-9 and J usage is TRBJ1-1; no clear D. Trimming took off 3 bases at V and 1 base at J, with 6 bases between the two ends. The CDR3 sequence is 13 residues long. The germline gives CDR1 SEHNR, CDR2 FQNEAQ (reference sequence).

This clone was found a few times. V usage is TRBV7-2 and J usage is TRBJ2-7; D is unresolved. The CDR3 runs to 12 residues. Trimming removed 5 bases at V and 3 bases at J, with 8 bases between. Germline lookup yields CDR1 SGHTA and CDR2 FQGNSA. CDR3 in DNA: TGTGCCAGCAGCGCAACTGTCTACGAGCAGTACTTC. It translates to CASSATVYEQYF.

This clone was counted only a few times. The gene calls are TRBV29-1 and TRBJ2-5, with D tentatively TRBD1 (6 bases). The CDR3 runs 13 residues. Trimming removed 6 bases at V and 4 bases at J, with 15 bases between. CDR1 and CDR2 from the germline V gene are SQVTM and ANQGSEA. In DNA, the CDR3 is TGCAGCGTCGCTACAGGGAAGCGAGAGACCCAGTACTTC. This sequence encodes CSVATGKRETQYF.

This chain links TRBV29-1 with TRBJ2-2, with 9 bases that match TRBD1. The CDR3 is 13 amino acids. Germline assignment: CDR1 SQVTM and CDR2 ANQGSEA. DNA for the CDR3: TGCAGGCTCCGGGACAGGGACGCCGGGGAGCTGTTTTTT. Amino acids: CRLRDRDAGELFF.

This clone occurred a few times. The V gene is TRBV14, the J gene TRBJ2-5; D gene uncertain. CDR3 length equals 13 residues. The germline V gene encodes CDR1 SGHDN and CDR2 FVKESK. Deletions cut 4 bases from V and 4 bases from J, with 10 bases between. CDR3 sequence reads: CASSPRTLETQYF. Here the CDR3 DNA reads TGTGCCAGCAGCCCCAGAACACTAGAGACCCAGTACTTC.

V gene TRBV4-2 combines with J gene TRBJ2-7, with a tentative D call TRBD1 (6 bases). The CDR3 totals 14 residues. Deletions cut 4 bases from V and 3 bases from J, with 13 bases between. CDR1 and CDR2 from the germline V gene are LGHNA and YNFKEQ. The CDR3 here is CASSPGTGNYEQYF. DNA for the CDR3: TGTGCCAGCAGCCCGGGTACAGGGAACTACGAGCAGTACTTC.

In its sample, this clone was seen a few times. The chain carries TRBV5-6 and TRBJ2-5; TRBD2 is a possible D gene (6 bases). V lost 7 bases, J lost 5 bases, and 18 bases lay in between. The CDR3 covers 14 residues. Germline values: CDR1 SGHDT, CDR2 YYEEEE. The CDR3 bases are TGTGCCAGCGTTGGACGCCCTCGGGGGGAGACCCAGTACTTC. Its protein is CASVGRPRGETQYF. Drawing the rest from reference TRBV5-6 and TRBJ2-5, the complete variable domain is DAGVTQSPTHLIKTRGQQVTLRCSPKSGHDTVSWYQQALGQGPQFIFQYYEEEERQRGNFPDRFSGHQFPNYSSELNVNALLLGDSALYLCASVGRPRGETQYFGPGTRLLVL.

This clone was detected only a few times. The rearrangement links TRBV25-1 to TRBJ1-6; 7 positions match TRBD1. Germline V CDR1 and CDR2: MGHDK, SYGVNS. The CDR3 consists of 17 residues. Trimming removed 10 bases from V and 10 bases from J; junction bases left unmatched: 22. CDR3 sequence reads: CANSRRLTGFGKSPLHF. The CDR3 region has the DNA TGTGCCAACTCCCGCAGACTGACAGGGTTCGGAAAATCACCCCTCCACTTT.

The CDR3 loop is CASSQDNPGTQYF. The CDR3 coding sequence is TGCGCCAGCAGCCAAGATAATCCCGGGACCCAGTACTTC. This rearrangement joins TRBV4-3 to TRBJ2-5, with unresolved D. There are 13 residues in the CDR3. The germline V gene encodes CDR1 LGHNA and CDR2 YSLEER. V was shortened by 0 bases and J by 7 bases, with 9 bases between the two germline ends.

The gene calls are TRBV7-2 and TRBJ2-6; D is undetermined. Trimming took 1 base from V and 3 from J, leaving 4 bases between them. Per the germline V gene, CDR1 is SGHTA and CDR2 is FQGNSA. This CDR3 region has 14 residues. The chain's CDR3 is CASSLDGGANVLTF. The CDR3 region has the DNA TGTGCCAGCAGCTTAGATGGTGGGGCCAACGTCCTGACTTTC.

This clone showed up just a few times. The chain uses TRBV7-2 and TRBJ2-7; the match to TRBD1 covers 7 bases. This CDR3 is built from 14 residues. Germline V gene lookup returns CDR1 SGHTA and CDR2 FQGNSA. J lost 1 base, V lost 5 bases, and 5 bases had no gene match. Written as DNA, the CDR3 is TGTGCCAGCAGCCTTGGGACAGCTTCCTACGAGCAGTACTTC. Translation gives CASSLGTASYEQYF. The full variable domain, its missing parts supplied by reference TRBV7-2 and TRBJ2-7, is GAGVSQSPSNKVTEKGKDVELRCDPISGHTALYWYRQSLGQGLEFLIYFQGNSAPDKSGLPSDRFSAERTGGSVSTLTIQRTQQEDSAVYLCASSLGTASYEQYFGPGTRLTVT.

This clone occurred a few times. The chain couples TRBV29-1 to TRBJ2-1; TRBD1 matches 8 bases. The CDR3 runs to 12 residues. Per germline, CDR1 SQVTM and CDR2 ANQGSEA. V was pared by 6 bases and J by 7 bases, with 5 bases of the junction left unmatched. The DNA of the CDR3 is TGCAGCGTGCCCACAGGGGGGAATGAGCAGTTCTTC. Protein sequence: CSVPTGGNEQFF.

V is TRBV7-2 and J is TRBJ2-7; TRBD1 matches 7 bases. Germline V gene sequence: CDR1 SGHTA, CDR2 FQGNSA. Trimming at V came to 5 bases and at J to 3 bases, leaving 7 bases not matched to a gene. The CDR3 is 14 amino acids. The CDR3 loop is CASSLRDRSYEQYF. The CDR3 nucleotides read TGTGCCAGCAGCCTCCGGGACAGAAGCTACGAGCAGTACTTC.

As regards this clone: At the DNA level, this CDR3 is encoded by other sequences in the same sample as well. The genes are TRBV29-1 and TRBJ1-2, with 10 bases lining up with TRBD1. Trimming took 2 bases from V and 4 from J; bases not matched to a gene: 1. Germline V CDR1 and CDR2: SQVTM, ANQGSEA. This CDR3 comprises 13 residues. CDR3 bases: TGCAGCGTTGAAAGGGACAGGGGCTATGGCTACACCTTC. It translates to CSVERDRGYGYTF.

This clone turned up a few times. The chain is built from TRBV18 and TRBJ1-1, with D hard to call. Per the germline V gene, CDR1 is KGHSH and CDR2 is LQKENI. This CDR3 has 16 residues. Trimming left V 5 bases short and J 3 bases short, with 19 bases between. CDR3: CASSTKVGVRDTEAFF. For the CDR3, the DNA is TGTGCCAGCTCAACTAAGGTGGGTGTGCGGGACACTGAAGCTTTCTTT.

Note on this clone: Other DNA sequences within the sample encode an identical CDR3. The chain combines TRBV18 with TRBJ2-6; D not resolved. Germline assignment: CDR1 KGHSH and CDR2 LQKENI. This CDR3 region has 15 residues. V lost 3 bases and J 1 base, leaving 7 bases between the germline ends. The CDR3 protein is CASSPYGSGANVLTF. The CDR3 bases are TGTGCCAGCTCACCGTACGGTTCTGGGGCCAACGTCCTGACTTTC.